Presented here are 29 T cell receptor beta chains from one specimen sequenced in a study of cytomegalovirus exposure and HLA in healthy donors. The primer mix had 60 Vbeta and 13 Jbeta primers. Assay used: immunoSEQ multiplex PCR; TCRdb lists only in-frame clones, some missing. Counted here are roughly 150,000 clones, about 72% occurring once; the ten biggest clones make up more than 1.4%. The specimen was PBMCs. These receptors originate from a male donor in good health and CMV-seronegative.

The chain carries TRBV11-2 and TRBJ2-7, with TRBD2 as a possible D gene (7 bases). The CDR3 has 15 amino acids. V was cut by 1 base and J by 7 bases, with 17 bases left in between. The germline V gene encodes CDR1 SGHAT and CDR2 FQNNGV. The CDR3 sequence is CASSLVAMKGGEQYF. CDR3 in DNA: TGTGCCAGCAGCTTAGTAGCAATGAAGGGGGGGGAGCAGTACTTC.

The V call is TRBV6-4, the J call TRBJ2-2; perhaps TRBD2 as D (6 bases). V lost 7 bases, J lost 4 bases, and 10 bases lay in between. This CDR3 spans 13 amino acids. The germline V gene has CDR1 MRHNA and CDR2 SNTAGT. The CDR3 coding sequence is TGTGCCAGCAAGGCTAGCGTCACCGGGGAGCTGTTTTTT. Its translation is CASKASVTGELFF.

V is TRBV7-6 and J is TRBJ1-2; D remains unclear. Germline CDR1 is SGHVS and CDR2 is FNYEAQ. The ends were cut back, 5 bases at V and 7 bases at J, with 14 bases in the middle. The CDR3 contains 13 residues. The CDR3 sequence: CASSRDQERGYTF. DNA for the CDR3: TGTGCCAGCAGCAGAGACCAGGAACGTGGCTACACCTTC.

DNA of the CDR3: TGTGCCAGCAGCACGGACTCCAATGGGAGAAGGAAAACTGAAGCTTTCTTT. This translates into CASSTDSNGRRKTEAFF. The genes are TRBV21-1 and TRBJ1-1. TRBV21-1 constitutes a pseudogene. This CDR3 has 17 amino acids.

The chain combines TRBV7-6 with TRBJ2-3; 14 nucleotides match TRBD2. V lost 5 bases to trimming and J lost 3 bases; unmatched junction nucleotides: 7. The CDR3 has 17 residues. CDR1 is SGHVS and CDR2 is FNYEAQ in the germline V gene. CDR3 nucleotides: TGTGCCAGCAGCCCGGGACTAGCGGGAGCGAGGACAGATACGCAGTATTTT. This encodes CASSPGLAGARTDTQYF.

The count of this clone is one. The DNA for the CDR3 is TGTGCCAGCAGCTTAGGTGCTAGCGGGGGGAATGAGCAGTTCTTC. Amino acids: CASSLGASGGNEQFF. The rearrangement uses TRBV7-9 and TRBJ2-1; 11 bases fit TRBD2. Germline V gene lookup returns CDR1 SEHNR and CDR2 FQNEAQ (reference sequence). J was trimmed by 7 bases and V by 1 base; bases with no gene match: 3. The CDR3 runs to 15 residues.

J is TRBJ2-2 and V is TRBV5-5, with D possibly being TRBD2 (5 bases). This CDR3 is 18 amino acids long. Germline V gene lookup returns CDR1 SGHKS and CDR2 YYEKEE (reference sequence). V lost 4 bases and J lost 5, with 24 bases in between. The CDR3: CASSPSNNGVRGTGELFF. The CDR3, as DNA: TGTGCCAGCAGCCCGTCAAATAATGGGGTCCGGGGAACCGGGGAGCTGTTTTTT.

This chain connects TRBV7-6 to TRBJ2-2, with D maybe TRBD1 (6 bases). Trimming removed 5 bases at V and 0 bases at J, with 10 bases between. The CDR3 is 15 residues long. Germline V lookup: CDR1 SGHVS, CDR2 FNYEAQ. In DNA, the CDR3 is TGTGCCAGCAGCCAAGGGGGACCGAACACCGGGGAGCTGTTTTTT. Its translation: CASSQGGPNTGELFF.

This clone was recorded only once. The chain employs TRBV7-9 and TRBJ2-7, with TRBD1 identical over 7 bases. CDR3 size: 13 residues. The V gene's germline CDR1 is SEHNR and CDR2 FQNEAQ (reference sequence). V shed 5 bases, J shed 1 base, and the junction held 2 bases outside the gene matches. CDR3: CASSRQGSYEQYF. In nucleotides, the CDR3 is TGTGCCAGCAGCCGACAGGGATCCTACGAGCAGTACTTC.

CDR3 nucleotide sequence: TGTGCCAGCAGGCGGGATGGGACAGGAACCTACAATGAGCAGTTCTTC. As protein: CASRRDGTGTYNEQFF. This chain connects TRBV11-3 to TRBJ2-1, with 8 bases that match TRBD1. The V gene end was trimmed by 6 bases and the J gene end by 2 bases; junction bases not matched to a gene: 9. The CDR3 extends over 16 amino acids. CDR1 and CDR2 (germline): SGHNT, YENEEA.

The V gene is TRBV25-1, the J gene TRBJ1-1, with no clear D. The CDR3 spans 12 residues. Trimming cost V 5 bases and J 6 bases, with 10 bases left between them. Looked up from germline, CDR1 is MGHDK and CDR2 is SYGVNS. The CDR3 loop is CASSPFGAEAFF. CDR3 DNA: TGTGCCAGCAGTCCCTTCGGGGCTGAAGCTTTCTTT.

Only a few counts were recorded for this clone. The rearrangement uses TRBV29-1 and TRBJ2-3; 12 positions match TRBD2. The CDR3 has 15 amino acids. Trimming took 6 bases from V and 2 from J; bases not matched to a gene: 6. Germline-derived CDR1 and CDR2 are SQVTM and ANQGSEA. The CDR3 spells CSVSTSGSNTDTQYF. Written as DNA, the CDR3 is TGCAGCGTGTCGACTAGCGGGAGTAACACAGATACGCAGTATTTT.

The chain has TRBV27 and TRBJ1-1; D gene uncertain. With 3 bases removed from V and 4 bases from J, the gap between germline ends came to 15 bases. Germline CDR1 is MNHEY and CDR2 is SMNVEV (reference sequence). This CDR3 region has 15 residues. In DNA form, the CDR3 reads TGTGCCAGCAGTTTTAATCCCCAGGTCGGCACTGAAGCTTTCTTT. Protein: CASSFNPQVGTEAFF.

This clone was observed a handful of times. The CDR3 DNA sequence: TGTGCCAGCAGTTTGTCGGACAACATCCTGAACACTGAAGCTTTCTTT. Translated: CASSLSDNILNTEAFF. The chain carries TRBV28 and TRBJ1-1; D might be TRBD1 (5 bases). From germline, CDR1 is MDHEN and CDR2 SYDVKM. The CDR3 is 16 amino acids. The V end lost 3 bases, the J end lost 0 bases, and 14 bases lay between the germline ends.

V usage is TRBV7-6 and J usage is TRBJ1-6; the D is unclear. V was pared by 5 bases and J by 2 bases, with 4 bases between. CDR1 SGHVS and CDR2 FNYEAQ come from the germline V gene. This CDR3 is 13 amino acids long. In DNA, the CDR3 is TGTGCCAGCAGCCCCACCTATAATTCACCCCTCCACTTT. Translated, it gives CASSPTYNSPLHF.

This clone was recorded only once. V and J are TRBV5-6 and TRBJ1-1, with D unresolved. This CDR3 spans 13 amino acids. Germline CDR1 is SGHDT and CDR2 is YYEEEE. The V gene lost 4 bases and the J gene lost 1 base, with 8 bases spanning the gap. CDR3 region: CASSPDTNTEAFF. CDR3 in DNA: TGTGCCAGCAGCCCAGACACGAACACTGAAGCTTTCTTT.

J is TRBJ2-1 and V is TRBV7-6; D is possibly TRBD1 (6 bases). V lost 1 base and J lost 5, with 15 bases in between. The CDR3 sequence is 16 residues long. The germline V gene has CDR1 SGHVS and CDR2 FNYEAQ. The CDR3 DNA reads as TGTGCCAGCAGCTTAGGACAGGCGATACCCAACAATGAGCAGTTCTTC. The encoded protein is CASSLGQAIPNNEQFF.

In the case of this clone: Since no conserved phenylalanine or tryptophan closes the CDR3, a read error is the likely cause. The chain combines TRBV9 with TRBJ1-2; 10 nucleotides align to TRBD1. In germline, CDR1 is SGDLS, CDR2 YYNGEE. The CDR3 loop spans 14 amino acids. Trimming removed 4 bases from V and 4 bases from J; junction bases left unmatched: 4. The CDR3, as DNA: TGTGCCAGCAGCACTCGGACAGGGGGCTATGGCTACACCTCC. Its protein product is CASSTRTGGYGYTS.

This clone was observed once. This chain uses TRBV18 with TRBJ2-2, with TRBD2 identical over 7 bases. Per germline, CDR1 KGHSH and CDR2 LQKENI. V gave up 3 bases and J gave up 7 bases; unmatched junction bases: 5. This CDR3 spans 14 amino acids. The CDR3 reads CASSPDRGSGELFF. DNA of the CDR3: TGTGCCAGCTCACCGGACCGCGGGAGCGGGGAGCTGTTTTTT.

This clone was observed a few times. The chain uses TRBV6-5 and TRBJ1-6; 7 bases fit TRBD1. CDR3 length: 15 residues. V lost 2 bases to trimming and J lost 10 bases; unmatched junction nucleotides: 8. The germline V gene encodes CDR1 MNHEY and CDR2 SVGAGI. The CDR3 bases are TGTGCCAGCAGTTACGACAGGGCTTTACGGTCACCCCTCCACTTT. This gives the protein CASSYDRALRSPLHF.

The CDR3 DNA follows: TGTGCCAGCAGCTCACAGGGAAATGAGCAGTTCTTC. It is translated as CASSSQGNEQFF. The rearrangement joins TRBV7-2 to TRBJ2-1; TRBD1 is a possible D gene (6 bases). Trimming removed 4 bases at V and 7 bases at J, with 8 bases between. Germline CDR1 SGHTA, CDR2 FQGNSA. The CDR3 runs 12 residues.

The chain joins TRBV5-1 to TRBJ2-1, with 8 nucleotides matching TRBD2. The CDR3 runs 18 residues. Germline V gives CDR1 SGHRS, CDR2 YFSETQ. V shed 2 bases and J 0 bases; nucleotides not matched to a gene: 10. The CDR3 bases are TGCGCCAGCAGCTTTTGGGGTAGCGGGGCAAGCTCCTACAATGAGCAGTTCTTC. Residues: CASSFWGSGASSYNEQFF.

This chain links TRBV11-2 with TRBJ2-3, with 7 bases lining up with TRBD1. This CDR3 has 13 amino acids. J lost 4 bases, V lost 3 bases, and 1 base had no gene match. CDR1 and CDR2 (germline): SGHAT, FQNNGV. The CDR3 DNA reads TGTGCCAGCAGCTTGGGGACAGCAGATACGCAGTATTTT. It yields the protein CASSLGTADTQYF.

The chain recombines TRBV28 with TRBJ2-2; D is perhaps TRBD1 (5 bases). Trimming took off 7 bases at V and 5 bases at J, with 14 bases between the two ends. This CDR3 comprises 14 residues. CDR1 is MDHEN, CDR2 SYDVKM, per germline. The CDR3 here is CASNRRQKTGELFF. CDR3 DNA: TGTGCCAGCAATCGAAGACAGAAAACCGGGGAGCTGTTTTTT.

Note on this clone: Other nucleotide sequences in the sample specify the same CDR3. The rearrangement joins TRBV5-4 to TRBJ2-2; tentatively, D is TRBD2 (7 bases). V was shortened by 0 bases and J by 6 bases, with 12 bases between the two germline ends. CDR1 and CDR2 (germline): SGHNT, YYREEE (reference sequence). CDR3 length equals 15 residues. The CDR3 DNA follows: TGTGCCAGCAGCTTGGGAGGGGGGGGGTCCGGGGAGCTGTTTTTT. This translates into CASSLGGGGSGELFF.

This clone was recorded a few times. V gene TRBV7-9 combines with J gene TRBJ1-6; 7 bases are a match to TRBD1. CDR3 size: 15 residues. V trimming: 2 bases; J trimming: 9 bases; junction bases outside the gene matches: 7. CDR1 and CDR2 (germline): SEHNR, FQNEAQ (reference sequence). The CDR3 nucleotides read TGTGCCAGCAGCTTACAGGGGGAAGCTCGTTCACCCCTCCACTTT. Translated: CASSLQGEARSPLHF.

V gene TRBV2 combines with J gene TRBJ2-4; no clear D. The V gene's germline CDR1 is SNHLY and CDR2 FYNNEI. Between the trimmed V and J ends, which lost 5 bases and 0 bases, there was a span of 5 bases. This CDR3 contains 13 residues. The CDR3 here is CASSPGAKNIQYF. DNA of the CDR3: TGTGCCAGCAGTCCGGGAGCCAAAAACATTCAGTACTTC.

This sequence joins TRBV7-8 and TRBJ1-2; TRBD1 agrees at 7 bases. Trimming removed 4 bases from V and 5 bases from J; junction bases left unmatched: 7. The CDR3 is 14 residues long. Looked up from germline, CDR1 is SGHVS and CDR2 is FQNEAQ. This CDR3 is CASSSTGVWYGYTF. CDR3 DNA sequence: TGTGCCAGCAGCTCCACAGGGGTTTGGTATGGCTACACCTTC.

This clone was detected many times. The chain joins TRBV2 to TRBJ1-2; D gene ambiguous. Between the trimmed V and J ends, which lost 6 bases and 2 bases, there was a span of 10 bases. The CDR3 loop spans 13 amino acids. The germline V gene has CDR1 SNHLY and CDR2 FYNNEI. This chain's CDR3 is CASSEHLNYGYTF. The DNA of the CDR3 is TGTGCCAGCAGCGAACACCTAAACTATGGCTACACCTTC.